The clone carrying this TCR beta chain is labeled large. These data are taken from a study of tumor-infiltrating lymphocytes in oesophageal squamous cell carcinoma. TCRdb redid the calling of the PCR reads with MiXCR, one entry per CDR3 protein. The sample lists 9,500 to 15,000 distinct CDR3 sequences; about 50% were seen once. Sequencing was done on a sample of esophageal tumor tissue. The clonotype comes from a female donor with esophageal squamous cell carcinoma.

The CDR3 DNA reads as TGTGCCAGCAGCCCGAGGGATACGCAGTATTTT. It is translated as CASSPRDTQYF. V usage is TRBV6-1 and J usage is TRBJ2-3; no clear D gene. CDR1 and CDR2 from the germline V gene are MNHNS and SASEGT. This CDR3 is built from 11 residues. Trimming removed 6 bases at V and 6 bases at J, with 7 bases between.